A selection of T cell receptor beta chains follows, all from one sample in a study of Tregs in tolerant kidney transplant recipients. Profiled with immunoSEQ multiplex PCR; TCRdb holds only in-frame clones, not every one. This sample has about 240,000 clones, with about four fifths found just once. Input material: CD4+ T cells from blood. These receptors came from a human donor in good health. The CDR3 runs from the conserved cysteine through the conserved F or W. A D gene is named only where the DNA matches it firmly. For some rows the clone size is stated as once, few or many, or as a class when expanded; others skip it.

v_gene: TRBV30; j_gene: TRBJ1-2; abundance: .; d_gene: .; CDR3nt: TGTGCCTGGAGTTCCAGACTCCAGGGCCATGGCTACACCTTC; CDR3aa: CAWSSRLQGHGYTF
v_gene: TRBV30; j_gene: TRBJ1-1; abundance: .; d_gene: .; CDR3nt: TGTGCCTGGAGTGTACGGGGCCGTCTGAACACTGAAGCTTTCTTT; CDR3aa: CAWSVRGRLNTEAFF
v_gene: TRBV5-4; j_gene: TRBJ2-5; abundance: .; d_gene: TRBD2; CDR3nt: TGTGCCAGCAGCTTGCCTCTAGCGGGAGAGACCCAGTACTTC; CDR3aa: CASSLPLAGETQYF
v_gene: TRBV11-2; j_gene: TRBJ2-7; abundance: .; d_gene: .; CDR3nt: TGTGCCAGCAGCTCTCTGATCGGGACAACCTACGAGCAGTACTTC; CDR3aa: CASSSLIGTTYEQYF
v_gene: TRBV29-1; j_gene: TRBJ1-1; abundance: .; d_gene: TRBD1; CDR3nt: TGCAGCGTGGGGGGGACAGCGAGCGCTGAAGCTTTCTTT; CDR3aa: CSVGGTASAEAFF
v_gene: TRBV6-1; j_gene: TRBJ1-6; abundance: .; d_gene: TRBD1; CDR3nt: TGTGCCAGCAGTGACAGGGACAGCACCTATAATTCACCCCTCCACTTT; CDR3aa: CASSDRDSTYNSPLHF
v_gene: TRBV9; j_gene: TRBJ2-3; abundance: .; d_gene: TRBD2; CDR3nt: TGTGCCAGCAGTCAAACTAGCGGGGGTCTTAGCACAGATACGCAGTATTTT; CDR3aa: CASSQTSGGLSTDTQYF
v_gene: TRBV6-5; j_gene: TRBJ1-1; abundance: .; d_gene: .; CDR3nt: TGTGCCAGCAGTTACTCGAGACAGAGCACTGAAGCTTTCTTT; CDR3aa: CASSYSRQSTEAFF
v_gene: TRBV25-1; j_gene: TRBJ2-1; abundance: .; d_gene: TRBD2; CDR3nt: TGTGCCAGCAGTGGCAGCGGGAGAGGCTCCAATGAGCAGTTCTTC; CDR3aa: CASSGSGRGSNEQFF
v_gene: TRBV5-1; j_gene: TRBJ2-3; abundance: once; d_gene: .; CDR3nt: TGCGCCAGCAGCTGGGGCAGGTGGGAGGCAGATACGCAGTATTTT; CDR3aa: CASSWGRWEADTQYF
v_gene: TRBV5-1; j_gene: TRBJ1-1; abundance: .; d_gene: .; CDR3nt: TGCGCCAGCAGCTGGAACTCAGGGGTTACTGAAGCTTTCTTT; CDR3aa: CASSWNSGVTEAFF
v_gene: TRBV7-9; j_gene: TRBJ2-5; abundance: once; d_gene: .; CDR3nt: TGTGCCAGCAGCCCAGGGTTAGAGACCCAGTACTTC; CDR3aa: CASSPGLETQYF
v_gene: TRBV2; j_gene: TRBJ1-2; abundance: .; d_gene: .; CDR3nt: TGTGCCAGCAGTGGACAGAGTCTGGGGGGCTACACCTTC; CDR3aa: CASSGQSLGGYTF
v_gene: TRBV18; j_gene: TRBJ2-6; abundance: .; d_gene: .; CDR3nt: TGTGCCAGCTCACCACGCTCCGGGGCCAACGTCCTGACTTTC; CDR3aa: CASSPRSGANVLTF
v_gene: TRBV7-9; j_gene: TRBJ1-2; abundance: .; d_gene: .; CDR3nt: TGTGCCAGCAGCCCTTCTACAGGGCTTATAGGTGGCTACACCTTC; CDR3aa: CASSPSTGLIGGYTF
v_gene: TRBV6-6; j_gene: TRBJ2-7; abundance: .; d_gene: .; CDR3nt: TGTGCCAGCAGTTACGGGGACGGGAGCTCCTACGAGCAGTACTTC; CDR3aa: CASSYGDGSSYEQYF
v_gene: TRBV6-5; j_gene: TRBJ2-7; abundance: .; d_gene: TRBD1; CDR3nt: TGTGCCAGCAGAGCCGGGACAGGGTTTCGTGAGCAGTACTTC; CDR3aa: CASRAGTGFREQYF
v_gene: TRBV23-1; j_gene: TRBJ2-1; abundance: few; d_gene: .; CDR3nt: TGCGCCAGCATACGGCCCGCGCCAGGTGGGAGTGAGCAGTTCTTC; CDR3aa: CASIRPAPGGSEQFF
v_gene: TRBV6-6; j_gene: TRBJ1-4; abundance: few; d_gene: TRBD1; CDR3nt: TGTGCCAGCAGCCTGACAGGGCCGAATGAAAAACTGTTTTTT; CDR3aa: CASSLTGPNEKLFF
v_gene: TRBV29-1; j_gene: TRBJ1-1; abundance: .; d_gene: .; CDR3nt: TGCAGCGTTGAAGATCGGTGGTCCCAGAACACTGAAGCTTTCTTT; CDR3aa: CSVEDRWSQNTEAFF
v_gene: TRBV11-3; j_gene: TRBJ2-7; abundance: .; d_gene: .; CDR3nt: TGTGCCAGCAGCACCGGACGGACCTACGAGCAGTACTTC; CDR3aa: CASSTGRTYEQYF
v_gene: TRBV5-5; j_gene: TRBJ1-1; abundance: .; d_gene: TRBD1; CDR3nt: TGTGCCAGCAGCTTCAACAGGGGGCGAGTTTCGATGAACACTGAAGCTTTCTTT; CDR3aa: CASSFNRGRVSMNTEAFF
v_gene: TRBV10-3; j_gene: TRBJ1-1; abundance: .; d_gene: TRBD1; CDR3nt: TGTGCCATCAGCCCGTTCCGGGACAGGGGTTATTTCACTGAAGCTTTCTTT; CDR3aa: CAISPFRDRGYFTEAFF
v_gene: TRBV7-8; j_gene: TRBJ2-7; abundance: .; d_gene: TRBD2; CDR3nt: TGTGCCAGCAGGACTAGGCTAGCGGGAGTCTACGAGCAGTACTTC; CDR3aa: CASRTRLAGVYEQYF
v_gene: TRBV11-3; j_gene: TRBJ2-2; abundance: .; d_gene: .; CDR3nt: TGTGCCAGCAGCCAGGACACCTTCGCGAACACCGGGGAGCTGTTTTTT; CDR3aa: CASSQDTFANTGELFF
v_gene: TRBV15; j_gene: TRBJ2-7; abundance: .; d_gene: TRBD2; CDR3nt: TGTGCCACCAGCAGAGCTTACGGCGGGAGGGCCTACGAGCAGTACTTC; CDR3aa: CATSRAYGGRAYEQYF
v_gene: TRBV7-2; j_gene: TRBJ1-5; abundance: .; d_gene: .; CDR3nt: TGTGCCAGCAGCTTACAGCGCAATCAGCCCCAGCATTTT; CDR3aa: CASSLQRNQPQHF
v_gene: TRBV6-1; j_gene: TRBJ2-1; abundance: .; d_gene: TRBD2; CDR3nt: TGTGCCAGCAGTCCTAGCGGATCCTATTACAATGAGCAGTTCTTC; CDR3aa: CASSPSGSYYNEQFF
v_gene: TRBV7-2; j_gene: TRBJ1-3; abundance: .; d_gene: .; CDR3nt: TGTGCCAGCAGCTTAGTTCCCAGGGGCTTTAGCTCTGGAAACACCATATATTTT; CDR3aa: CASSLVPRGFSSGNTIYF
v_gene: TRBV6-5; j_gene: TRBJ1-1; abundance: .; d_gene: .; CDR3nt: TGTGCCAGCAGTGATCAGGGTTTAACTGAAGCTTTCTTT; CDR3aa: CASSDQGLTEAFF
v_gene: TRBV6-6; j_gene: TRBJ2-3; abundance: .; d_gene: .; CDR3nt: TGTGCCAGCAGTTACCAAGTCGGGGCCTTCACAGATACGCAGTATTTT; CDR3aa: CASSYQVGAFTDTQYF
v_gene: TRBV19; j_gene: TRBJ1-2; abundance: .; d_gene: .; CDR3nt: TGTGCCAGTAACTCCGGACGGGGGATATCTGGCTACACCTTC; CDR3aa: CASNSGRGISGYTF
v_gene: TRBV5-1; j_gene: TRBJ2-2; abundance: .; d_gene: TRBD1; CDR3nt: TGCGCCAGCAGCTTGGCAGGGACAGAATACACCGGGGAGCTGTTTTTT; CDR3aa: CASSLAGTEYTGELFF
v_gene: TRBV4-1; j_gene: TRBJ2-3; abundance: .; d_gene: .; CDR3nt: TGCGCCAGCAGGTCTTTTGAGGTCGTTACGCAGTATTTT; CDR3aa: CASRSFEVVTQYF
v_gene: TRBV2; j_gene: TRBJ2-7; abundance: .; d_gene: TRBD2; CDR3nt: TGTGCCAGCAGTGGGGGACTAGCGGGACGTGAGCAGTACTTC; CDR3aa: CASSGGLAGREQYF
v_gene: TRBV7-9; j_gene: TRBJ2-1; abundance: .; d_gene: .; CDR3nt: TGTGCCAGCAGCCCCGTGAATGAGCAGTTCTTC; CDR3aa: CASSPVNEQFF
v_gene: TRBV18; j_gene: TRBJ1-4; abundance: once; d_gene: .; CDR3nt: TGTGCCAGCTCACCGGACGATAGTAGGGAAAAACTGTTTTTT; CDR3aa: CASSPDDSREKLFF
v_gene: TRBV6-1; j_gene: TRBJ1-2; abundance: .; d_gene: .; CDR3nt: TGTGCCAGCAGGGCAGAGACCCGAGGCTATGGCTACACCTTC; CDR3aa: CASRAETRGYGYTF
v_gene: TRBV2; j_gene: TRBJ1-6; abundance: .; d_gene: TRBD1; CDR3nt: TGTGCCAGCATAGGACAGGGCAATTCACCCCTCCACTTT; CDR3aa: CASIGQGNSPLHF
v_gene: TRBV29-1; j_gene: TRBJ2-5; abundance: .; d_gene: .; CDR3nt: TGCAGCGTTGGGAACACTAAGGAGACCCAGTACTTC; CDR3aa: CSVGNTKETQYF
v_gene: TRBV11-1; j_gene: TRBJ2-7; abundance: .; d_gene: TRBD2; CDR3nt: TGTGCCAGCAGCCCCAACCGGGGACTAGCGGGGGGCTCCTACGAGCAGTACTTC; CDR3aa: CASSPNRGLAGGSYEQYF
v_gene: TRBV5-4; j_gene: TRBJ1-3; abundance: .; d_gene: .; CDR3nt: TGTGCCAGCAGCTTGGTTGGGACCGGAAACACCATATATTTT; CDR3aa: CASSLVGTGNTIYF
v_gene: TRBV18; j_gene: TRBJ2-1; abundance: .; d_gene: .; CDR3nt: TGTGCCAGCTCACCCCCGGGACCCTATCGGGCAAATGAGCAGTTCTTC; CDR3aa: CASSPPGPYRANEQFF
v_gene: TRBV27; j_gene: TRBJ2-7; abundance: .; d_gene: TRBD2; CDR3nt: TGTGCCAGCAGTTTATCGCTGGGGGAGGGTTTGTACGAGCAGTACTTC; CDR3aa: CASSLSLGEGLYEQYF
v_gene: TRBV5-6; j_gene: TRBJ2-3; abundance: .; d_gene: TRBD2; CDR3nt: TGTGCCAGCAGTCGGAGTCTAGCGGGAGTCCGGGGCACAGATACGCAGTATTTT; CDR3aa: CASSRSLAGVRGTDTQYF
v_gene: TRBV10-2; j_gene: TRBJ1-3; abundance: .; d_gene: .; CDR3nt: TGCGCCAGCAGTGAGTTAGACAGAGGAAACACCATATATTTT; CDR3aa: CASSELDRGNTIYF
v_gene: TRBV5-6; j_gene: TRBJ1-2; abundance: .; d_gene: .; CDR3nt: TGTGCCAGCAGCTTATCGGGGGACTATGGCTACACCTTC; CDR3aa: CASSLSGDYGYTF
v_gene: TRBV10-2; j_gene: TRBJ2-1; abundance: .; d_gene: .; CDR3nt: TGCGCCAGCAATCTTGGCGGGGAGGCCTACAATGAGCAGTTCTTC; CDR3aa: CASNLGGEAYNEQFF
v_gene: TRBV5-1; j_gene: TRBJ2-7; abundance: .; d_gene: .; CDR3nt: TGCGCCAGCAGCCTGGGGGATACTGGGCCTTTTTCCTACGAGCAGTACTTC; CDR3aa: CASSLGDTGPFSYEQYF
v_gene: TRBV15; j_gene: TRBJ2-6; abundance: once; d_gene: .; CDR3nt: TGTGCCACCAGCAGAGCTGGGGCTGGGGCCAACGTCCTGACTTTC; CDR3aa: CATSRAGAGANVLTF
v_gene: TRBV2; j_gene: TRBJ2-3; abundance: once; d_gene: TRBD1; CDR3nt: TGTGCCAGCTATTCGGGACAGCGCCAGTCTAGCACAGATACGCAGTATTTT; CDR3aa: CASYSGQRQSSTDTQYF
v_gene: TRBV2; j_gene: TRBJ2-1; abundance: .; d_gene: TRBD2; CDR3nt: TGTGCCAGCAGTAAAACTAGCGGGAGTGGAGAAGAGCAGTTCTTC; CDR3aa: CASSKTSGSGEEQFF
v_gene: TRBV7-8; j_gene: TRBJ1-1; abundance: .; d_gene: .; CDR3nt: TGTGCCAGCAGCTTAGGGGGAATGAATAATCTAAACACTGAAGCTTTCTTT; CDR3aa: CASSLGGMNNLNTEAFF
v_gene: TRBV5-6; j_gene: TRBJ2-1; abundance: .; d_gene: TRBD1; CDR3nt: TGTGCCAGCAGCTTGCCGGGACAGGGGGCGATGAATGAGCAGTTCTTC; CDR3aa: CASSLPGQGAMNEQFF
v_gene: TRBV2; j_gene: TRBJ2-1; abundance: .; d_gene: TRBD2; CDR3nt: TGTGCCAGCAGTGCGGAAACTAGCGGGGTTGGTGAGCAGTTCTTC; CDR3aa: CASSAETSGVGEQFF
v_gene: TRBV19; j_gene: TRBJ1-2; abundance: .; d_gene: .; CDR3nt: TGTGCCAGTAGTAAAGGGATTTATGGCTACACCTTC; CDR3aa: CASSKGIYGYTF
v_gene: TRBV5-6; j_gene: TRBJ1-5; abundance: .; d_gene: .; CDR3nt: TGTGCCAGCAGCCGAGTCAATCAGCCCCAGCATTTT; CDR3aa: CASSRVNQPQHF